The clone carrying this TCR beta chain was recorded at least ten times. What it binds is unknown. This entry comes from a study of T cell repertoires in cytomegalovirus infection. General study points: In two of eight donors, the top clonotype was HLA-C-restricted CMV-specific.

Each CDR3 protein gets one entry after TCRdb re-called the reads with MiXCR. The table lists about 150,000 distinct CDR3 sequences, roughly a quarter of them singletons, with about 10% in the top ten. V dropped 1 base and J dropped 2 bases, with 25 bases sitting between them. The germline V gene encodes CDR1 SGHVS and CDR2 FQNEAQ. CDR3 length: 20 residues. The chain carries TRBV7-8 and TRBJ2-3; D may correspond to TRBD1 or TRBD2 (7 bases each). The source of this sequence is a human donor in good health (CMV status not recorded). Some clones in this sample may be carry-over from other donors' samples. The sample comprised PBMCs. The chain's CDR3 is CASSLDPDREGKGDTDTQYF. The CDR3 bases are TGTGCCAGCAGCTTAGACCCTGACAGGGAGGGGAAGGGTGACACAGATACGCAGTATTTT.